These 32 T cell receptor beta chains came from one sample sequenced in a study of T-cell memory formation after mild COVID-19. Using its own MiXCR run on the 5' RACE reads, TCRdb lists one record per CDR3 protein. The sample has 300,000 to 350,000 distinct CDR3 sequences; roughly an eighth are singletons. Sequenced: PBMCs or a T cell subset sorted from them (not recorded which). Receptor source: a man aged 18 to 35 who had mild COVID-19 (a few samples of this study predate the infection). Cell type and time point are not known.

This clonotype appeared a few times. CDR3: CSARPGAYGYTF. Written as DNA, the CDR3 is TGCAGTGCTAGGCCGGGAGCCTATGGCTACACCTTC. The chain employs TRBV20-1 and TRBJ1-2; D is ambiguous. V lost 3 bases and J lost 4, with 9 bases in between. Germline V gives CDR1 DFQATT, CDR2 SNEGSKA (reference sequence). The CDR3 has 12 amino acids.

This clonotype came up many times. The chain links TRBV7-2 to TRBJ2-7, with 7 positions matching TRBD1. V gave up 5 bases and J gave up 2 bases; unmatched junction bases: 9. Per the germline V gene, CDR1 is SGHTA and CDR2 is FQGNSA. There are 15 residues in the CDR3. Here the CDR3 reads CASSIETGQTYEQYF. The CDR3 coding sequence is TGTGCCAGCAGCATCGAAACGGGACAGACCTACGAGCAGTACTTC.

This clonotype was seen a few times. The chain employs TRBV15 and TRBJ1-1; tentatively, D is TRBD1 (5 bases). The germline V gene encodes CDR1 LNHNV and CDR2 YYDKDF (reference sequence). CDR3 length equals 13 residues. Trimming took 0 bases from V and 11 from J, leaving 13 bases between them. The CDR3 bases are TGTGCCACCAGCAGAGATCAGGGCGTTGTGGCTTTCTTT. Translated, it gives CATSRDQGVVAFF.

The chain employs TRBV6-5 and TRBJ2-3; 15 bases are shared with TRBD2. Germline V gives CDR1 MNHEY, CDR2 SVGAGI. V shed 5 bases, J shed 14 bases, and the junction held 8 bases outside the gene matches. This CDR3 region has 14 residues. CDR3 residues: CASSTGTSGGRVYF. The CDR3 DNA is TGTGCCAGCAGTACCGGGACTAGCGGGGGGCGGGTGTATTTT.

In DNA, the CDR3 is TGTGCCAGCAGCCCGGACAGGTCAAATAACTATGGCTACACCTTC. This encodes CASSPDRSNNYGYTF. V is TRBV3-1 and J is TRBJ1-2; 7 positions match TRBD1. Trimming at V came to 4 bases and at J to 1 base, leaving 6 bases not matched to a gene. CDR1 and CDR2 from the germline V gene are LGHDT and YNNKEL (reference sequence). This CDR3 has 15 residues.

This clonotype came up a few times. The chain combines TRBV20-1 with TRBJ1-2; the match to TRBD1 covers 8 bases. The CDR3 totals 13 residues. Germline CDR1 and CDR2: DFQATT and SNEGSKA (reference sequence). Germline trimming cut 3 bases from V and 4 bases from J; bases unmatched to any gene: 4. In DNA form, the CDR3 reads TGCAGTGCTAGGGACAGGGTGGGCTATGGCTACACCTTC. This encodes CSARDRVGYGYTF.

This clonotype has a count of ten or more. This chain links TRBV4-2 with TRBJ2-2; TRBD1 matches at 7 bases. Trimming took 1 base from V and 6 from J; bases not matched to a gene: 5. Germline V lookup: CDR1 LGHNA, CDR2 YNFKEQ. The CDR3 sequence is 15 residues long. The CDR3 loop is CASSQGHRGAGELFF. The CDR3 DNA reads TGTGCCAGCAGCCAAGGTCACAGGGGCGCCGGGGAGCTGTTTTTT.

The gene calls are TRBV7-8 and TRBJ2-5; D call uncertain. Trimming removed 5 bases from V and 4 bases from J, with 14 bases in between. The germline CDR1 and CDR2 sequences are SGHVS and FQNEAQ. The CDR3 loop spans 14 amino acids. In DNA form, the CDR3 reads TGTGCCAGCAGCCCAACCCTTATCAGAGAGACCCAGTACTTC. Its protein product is CASSPTLIRETQYF.

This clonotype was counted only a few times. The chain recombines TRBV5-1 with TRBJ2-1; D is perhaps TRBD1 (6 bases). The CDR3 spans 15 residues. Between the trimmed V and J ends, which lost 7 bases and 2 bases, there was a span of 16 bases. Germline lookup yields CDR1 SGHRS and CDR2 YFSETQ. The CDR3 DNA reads TGCGCCAGCCGCAATCGACAGGCCGCCTACAATGAGCAGTTCTTC. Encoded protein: CASRNRQAAYNEQFF.

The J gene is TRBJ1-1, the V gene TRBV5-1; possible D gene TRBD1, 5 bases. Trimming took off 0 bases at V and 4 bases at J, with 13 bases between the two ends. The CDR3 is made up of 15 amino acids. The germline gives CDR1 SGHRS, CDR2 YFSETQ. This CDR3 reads CASSLVPGASTEAFF. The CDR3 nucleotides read TGCGCCAGCAGCTTGGTCCCCGGGGCCAGCACTGAAGCTTTCTTT.

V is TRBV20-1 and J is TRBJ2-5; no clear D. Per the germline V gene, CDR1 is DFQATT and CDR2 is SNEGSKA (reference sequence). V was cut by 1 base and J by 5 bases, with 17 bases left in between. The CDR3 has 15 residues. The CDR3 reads CSARGGIFIWETQYF. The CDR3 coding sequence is TGCAGTGCTAGAGGCGGAATCTTTATTTGGGAGACCCAGTACTTC.

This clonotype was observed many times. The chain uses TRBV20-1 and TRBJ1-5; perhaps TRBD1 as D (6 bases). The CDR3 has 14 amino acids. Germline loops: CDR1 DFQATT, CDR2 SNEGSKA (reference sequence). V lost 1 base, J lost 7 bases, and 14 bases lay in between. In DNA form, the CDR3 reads TGCAGTGCTAGAGTTGGGGGCCCCCGACAGCCCCAGCATTTT. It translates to CSARVGGPRQPQHF.

CDR3 protein: CASSALRQVLSGANVLTF. CDR3 in DNA: TGTGCCAGCAGCGCCTTACGACAGGTTCTCTCTGGGGCCAACGTCCTGACTTTC. The chain links TRBV7-9 to TRBJ2-6, with a weak D call TRBD1 (6 bases). CDR1 and CDR2 from the germline V gene are SEHNR and FQNEAQ (reference sequence). The CDR3 has 18 amino acids. V was trimmed by 5 bases and J by 0 bases, leaving 17 bases between them. The complete variable domain, with remaining parts taken from reference TRBV7-9 and TRBJ2-6, reads DTGVSQNPRHKITKRGQNVTFRCDPISEHNRLYWYRQTLGQGPEFLTYFQNEAQLEKSRLLSDRFSAERPKGSFSTLEIQRTEQGDSAMYLCASSALRQVLSGANVLTFGAGSRLTVL.

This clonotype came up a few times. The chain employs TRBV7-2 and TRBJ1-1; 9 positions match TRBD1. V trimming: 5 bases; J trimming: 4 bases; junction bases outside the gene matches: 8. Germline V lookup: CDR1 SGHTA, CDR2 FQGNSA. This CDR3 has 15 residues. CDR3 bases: TGTGCCAGCAGCCGAGACAGGGGGATACTCACTGAAGCTTTCTTT. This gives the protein CASSRDRGILTEAFF.

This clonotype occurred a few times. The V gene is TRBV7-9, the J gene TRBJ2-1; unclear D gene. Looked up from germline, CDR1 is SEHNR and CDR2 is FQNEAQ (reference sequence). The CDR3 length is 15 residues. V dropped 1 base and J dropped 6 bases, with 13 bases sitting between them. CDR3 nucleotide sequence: TGTGCCAGCAGCTTAGGTCTACCACCGGGCAATGAGCAGTTCTTC. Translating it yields CASSLGLPPGNEQFF.

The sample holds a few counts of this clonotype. As DNA, the CDR3 is TGTGCCAGCGGTCCGGGGCGTTACGAGCAGTACTTC. Its translation is CASGPGRYEQYF. The J gene is TRBJ2-7, the V gene TRBV12-3 or TRBV12-4, with D perhaps matching TRBD1 or TRBD2 (5 bases each). V was clipped by 8 bases and J by 4 bases, with 12 bases between them. The CDR3 consists of 12 residues.

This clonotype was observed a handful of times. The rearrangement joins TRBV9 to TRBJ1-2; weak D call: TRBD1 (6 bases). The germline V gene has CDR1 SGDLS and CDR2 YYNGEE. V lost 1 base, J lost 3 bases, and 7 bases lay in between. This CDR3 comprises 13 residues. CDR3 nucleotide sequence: TGTGCCAGCAGCGTATCAGGGGACTATGGCTACACCTTC. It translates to CASSVSGDYGYTF.

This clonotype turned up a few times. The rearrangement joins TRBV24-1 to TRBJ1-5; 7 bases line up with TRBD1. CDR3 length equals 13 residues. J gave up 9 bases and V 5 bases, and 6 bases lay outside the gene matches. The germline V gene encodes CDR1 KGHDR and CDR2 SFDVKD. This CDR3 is CATSATGVLPQHF. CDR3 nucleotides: TGTGCCACCAGTGCTACAGGGGTACTGCCCCAGCATTTT.

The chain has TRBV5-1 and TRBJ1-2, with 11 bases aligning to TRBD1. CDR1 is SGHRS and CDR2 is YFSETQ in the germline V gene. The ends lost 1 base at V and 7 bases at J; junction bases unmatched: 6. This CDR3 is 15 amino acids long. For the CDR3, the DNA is TGCGCCAGCAGCTTGCCCGGACAGGGGGCTGTTGGCTACACCTTC. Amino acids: CASSLPGQGAVGYTF.

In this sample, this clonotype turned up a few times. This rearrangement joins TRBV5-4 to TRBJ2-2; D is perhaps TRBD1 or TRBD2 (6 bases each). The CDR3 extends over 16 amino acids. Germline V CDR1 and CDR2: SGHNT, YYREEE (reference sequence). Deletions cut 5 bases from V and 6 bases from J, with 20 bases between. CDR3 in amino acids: CASRPEGGAESGELFF. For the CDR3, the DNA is TGTGCCAGCAGGCCTGAGGGGGGCGCCGAATCCGGGGAGCTGTTTTTT.

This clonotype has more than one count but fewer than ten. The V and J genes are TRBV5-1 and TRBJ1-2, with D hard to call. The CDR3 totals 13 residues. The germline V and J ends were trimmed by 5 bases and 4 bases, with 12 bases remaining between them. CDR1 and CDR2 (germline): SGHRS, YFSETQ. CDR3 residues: CASSSDLTYGYTF. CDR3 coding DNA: TGCGCCAGCAGTTCCGACCTCACCTATGGCTACACCTTC.

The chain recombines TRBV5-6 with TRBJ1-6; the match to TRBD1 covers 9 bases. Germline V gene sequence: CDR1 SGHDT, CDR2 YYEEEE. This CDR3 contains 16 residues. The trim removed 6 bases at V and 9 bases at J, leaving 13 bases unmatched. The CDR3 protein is CASNSRTGTGFSPLHF. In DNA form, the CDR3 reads TGTGCCAGCAACTCCCGGACGGGGACAGGGTTTTCACCCCTCCACTTT.

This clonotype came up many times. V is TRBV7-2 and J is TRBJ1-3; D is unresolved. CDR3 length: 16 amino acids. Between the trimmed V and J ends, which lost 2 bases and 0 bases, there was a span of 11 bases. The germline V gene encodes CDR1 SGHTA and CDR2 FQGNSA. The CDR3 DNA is TGTGCCAGCAGCTTATTAGTCCGTCTCTCTGGAAACACCATATATTTT. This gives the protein CASSLLVRLSGNTIYF.

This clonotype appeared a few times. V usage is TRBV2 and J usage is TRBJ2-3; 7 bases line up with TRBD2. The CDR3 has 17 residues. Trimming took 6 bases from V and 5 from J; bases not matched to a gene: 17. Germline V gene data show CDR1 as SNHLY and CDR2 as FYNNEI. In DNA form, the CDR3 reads TGTGCCAGCAGCCACGAGAGTTCGGCGGGGGTGAAAGATACGCAGTATTTT. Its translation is CASSHESSAGVKDTQYF. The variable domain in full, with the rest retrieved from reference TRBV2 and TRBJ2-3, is EPEVTQTPSHQVTQMGQEVILRCVPISNHLYFYWYRQILGQKVEFLVSFYNNEISEKSEIFDDQFSVERPDGSNFTLKIRSTKLEDSAMYFCASSHESSAGVKDTQYFGPGTRLTVL.

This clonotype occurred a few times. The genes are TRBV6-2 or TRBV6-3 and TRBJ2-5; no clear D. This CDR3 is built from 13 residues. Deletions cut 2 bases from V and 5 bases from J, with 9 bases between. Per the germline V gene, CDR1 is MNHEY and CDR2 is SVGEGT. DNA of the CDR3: TGTGCCAGCAGTTACCTGAGTTCGGAGACCCAGTACTTC. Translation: CASSYLSSETQYF.

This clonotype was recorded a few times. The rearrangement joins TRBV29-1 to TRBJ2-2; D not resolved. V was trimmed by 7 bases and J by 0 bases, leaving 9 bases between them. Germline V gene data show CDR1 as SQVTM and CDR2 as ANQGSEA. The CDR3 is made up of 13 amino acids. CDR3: CSGPDPNTGELFF. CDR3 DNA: TGCAGCGGCCCCGACCCGAACACCGGGGAGCTGTTTTTT.

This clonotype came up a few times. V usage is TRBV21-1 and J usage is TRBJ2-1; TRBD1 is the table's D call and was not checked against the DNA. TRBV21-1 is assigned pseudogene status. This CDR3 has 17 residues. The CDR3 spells CASSKPKDRGAYNEQFF. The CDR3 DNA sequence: TGTGCCAGCAGCAAACCGAAGGACAGGGGGGCCTACAATGAGCAGTTCTTC.

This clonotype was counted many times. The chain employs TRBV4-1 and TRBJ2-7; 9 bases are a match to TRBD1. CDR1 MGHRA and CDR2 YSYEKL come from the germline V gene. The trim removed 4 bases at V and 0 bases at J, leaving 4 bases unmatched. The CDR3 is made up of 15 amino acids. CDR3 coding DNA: TGCGCCAGCAGCCGAGGACAGGGGAGCTCCTACGAGCAGTACTTC. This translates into CASSRGQGSSYEQYF.

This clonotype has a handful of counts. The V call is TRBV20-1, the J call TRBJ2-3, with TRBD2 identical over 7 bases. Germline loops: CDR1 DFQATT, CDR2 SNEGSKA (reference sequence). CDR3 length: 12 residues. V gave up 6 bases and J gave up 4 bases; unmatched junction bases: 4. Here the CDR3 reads CSAQSGADTQYF. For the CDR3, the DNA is TGCAGTGCCCAGAGCGGGGCAGATACGCAGTATTTT.

The CDR3 region has the DNA TGTGCCAGCTCACCACCAAATTTAGGGACTAGCAGCTCCTACAATGAGCAGTTCTTC. Translating it yields CASSPPNLGTSSSYNEQFF. The chain links TRBV18 to TRBJ2-1, with 9 positions matching TRBD2. CDR1 and CDR2 (germline): KGHSH, LQKENI. The CDR3 totals 19 residues. V gave up 0 bases and J gave up 0 bases; unmatched junction bases: 9.

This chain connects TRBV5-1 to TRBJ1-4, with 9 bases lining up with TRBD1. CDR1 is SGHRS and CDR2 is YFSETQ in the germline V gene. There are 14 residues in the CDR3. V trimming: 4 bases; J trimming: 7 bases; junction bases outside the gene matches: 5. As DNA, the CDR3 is TGCGCCAGCAGCCGGGACAGGGCGTTTGAAAAACTGTTTTTT. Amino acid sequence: CASSRDRAFEKLFF.

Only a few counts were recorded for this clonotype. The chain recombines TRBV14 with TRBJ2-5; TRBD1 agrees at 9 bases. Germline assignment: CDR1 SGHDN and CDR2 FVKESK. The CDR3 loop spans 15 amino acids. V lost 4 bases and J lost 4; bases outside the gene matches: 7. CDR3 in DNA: TGTGCCAGCAGCCTATTGACAGGGGGACGAGAGACCCAGTACTTC. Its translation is CASSLLTGGRETQYF.